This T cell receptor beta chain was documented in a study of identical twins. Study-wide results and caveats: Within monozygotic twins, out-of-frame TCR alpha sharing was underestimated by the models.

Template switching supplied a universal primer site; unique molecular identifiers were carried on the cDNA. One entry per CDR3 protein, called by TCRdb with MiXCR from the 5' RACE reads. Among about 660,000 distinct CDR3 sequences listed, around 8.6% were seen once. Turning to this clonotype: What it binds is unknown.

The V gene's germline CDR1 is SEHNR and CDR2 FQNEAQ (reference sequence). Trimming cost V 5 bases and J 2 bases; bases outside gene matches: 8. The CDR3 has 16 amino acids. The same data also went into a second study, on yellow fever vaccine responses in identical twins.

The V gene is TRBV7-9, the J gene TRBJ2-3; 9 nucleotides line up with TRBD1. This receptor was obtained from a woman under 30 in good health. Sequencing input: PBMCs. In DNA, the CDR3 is TGTGCCAGCAGCCCTCAGACAGGGGGATACACAGATACGCAGTATTTT. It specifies CASSPQTGGYTDTQYF.